This TCR beta chain was observed in a study of blood T cell repertoires in COVID-19. Using immunoSEQ multiplex PCR, the repertoire was profiled, and TCRdb retains in-frame clones only, with some absent. The repertoire holds approximately 80,000 clones, with around 85% as singletons. Seattle patient enrollment occurred during active infection, with longitudinal follow-up thereafter. The germline V gene has CDR1 SGHVS and CDR2 FQNEAQ. The J segment lost 9 bases and the V segment lost 4 bases, leaving 8 bases of the junction unmatched. The CDR3 spans 15 residues. The receptor was isolated from a woman older than 75 with COVID-19, enrolled during active disease. Specimen: peripheral blood. The chain recombines TRBV7-8 with TRBJ1-6, with TRBD1 identical over 8 bases. Written as DNA, the CDR3 is TGTGCCAGCAGCTCCGGACAGGGATGGGTTTCACCCCTCCACTTT. This translates into CASSSGQGWVSPLHF.